What follows are 25 T cell receptor beta chains derived from one specimen sequenced in a study of CD8+CD57+ T cells in acquired aplastic anemia (dated by TCRdb to the late 2010s). Sequenced using an Illumina HiSeq 2000. Genomic DNA was used as template for profiling of TCR beta VDJ combinations and CDR3 sequences. TCRdb itself trimmed the public reads at Q25 with fastp, ran MiXCR and retained productive beta chains. Identical CDR3 proteins give one entry, which carries the most common genes and DNA. This sample has some 200,000 distinct CDR3 sequences in its table, and 30% to 35% of those were observed once. 0.95% to 1.3% of the sample is taken by the ten largest. Sequenced input: sorted CD4+, CD8+, or CD8+CD57+ T cells (not recorded which) from PBMCs. The receptors shown here come from a human donor in good health, serving as a control.

This clonotype was seen ten or more times. This rearrangement joins TRBV7-9 to TRBJ1-2, with 9 bases fitting TRBD1. This CDR3 is 15 amino acids long. Germline CDR1 reads SEHNR; CDR2 reads FQNEAQ (reference sequence). After removal of 4 bases from V and 4 bases from J, the junction contained 7 bases not matched to a gene. CDR3 sequence: CASSSQGAGGYGYTF. The CDR3 DNA reads TGTGCCAGCAGCTCACAGGGGGCAGGAGGCTATGGCTACACCTTC.

This clonotype appeared many times. The chain employs TRBV19 and TRBJ2-7, with D perhaps TRBD1 (6 bases). The CDR3 is made up of 13 amino acids. Germline values: CDR1 LNHDA, CDR2 SQIVND (reference sequence). V gave up 5 bases and J gave up 3 bases, with 11 bases separating them. In DNA form, the CDR3 reads TGTGCCAGTAGTGAACAGGGTTTCTACGAGCAGTACTTC. Translation: CASSEQGFYEQYF.

This clonotype was recorded once. A read error may be the cause here, since a much bigger clone is one base away. The chain joins TRBV5-6 to TRBJ2-7; D is unresolved. The V end was cut by 0 bases, the J end by 9 bases, with 19 bases between. The CDR3 has 15 amino acids. Germline V gene data show CDR1 as SGHDT and CDR2 as YYEEEE. The CDR3 DNA is TGTGCCAGCAGCTTGGGCCCGCAAACCGCCCTAGGGCAGTACTTC. Its protein is CASSLGPQTALGQYF.

In this sample, this clonotype turned up many times. The rearrangement links TRBV12-3 or TRBV12-4 to TRBJ2-7; D ambiguous. The V and J ends lost 4 bases and 6 bases respectively, with 13 bases between them. The CDR3 consists of 13 residues. The CDR3 DNA follows: TGTGCCAGCAGTTCTAGGACGCGCGGCGAGCAGTACTTC. It encodes CASSSRTRGEQYF.

The table lists this clonotype with a count of one. This CDR3 reads CSAMSSGRETQYF. CDR3 DNA: TGCAGTGCTATGTCTAGCGGGAGGGAGACCCAGTACTTC. V is TRBV20-1 and J is TRBJ2-5; 11 positions agree with TRBD2. This CDR3 spans 13 amino acids. The trim removed 4 bases at V and 5 bases at J, leaving 3 bases unmatched. Per the germline V gene, CDR1 is DFQATT and CDR2 is SNEGSKA (reference sequence).

The chain joins TRBV7-2 to TRBJ2-1, with 11 bases that match TRBD2. The CDR3 consists of 17 residues. Unmatched junction bases numbered 7, after V lost 0 bases and J lost 6 bases. Germline CDR1 SGHTA, CDR2 FQGNSA. CDR3 residues: CASSLASSTSGVNEQFF. The CDR3 DNA reads as TGTGCCAGCAGCTTAGCTTCTTCGACTAGCGGGGTCAATGAGCAGTTCTTC.

This clonotype was recorded a few times. The V gene is TRBV29-1, the J gene TRBJ1-1; D ambiguous. Germline values: CDR1 SQVTM, CDR2 ANQGSEA. The CDR3 sequence is 11 residues long. V lost 7 bases, J lost 5 bases, and 11 bases lay in between. This CDR3 is CSAAWGTEAFF. Here the CDR3 DNA reads TGCAGCGCTGCTTGGGGAACTGAAGCTTTCTTT.

V usage is TRBV12-3 or TRBV12-4 and J usage is TRBJ1-5; 7 nucleotides match TRBD1. V lost 3 bases and J lost 5; bases outside the gene matches: 4. This CDR3 spans 14 amino acids. The CDR3 region has the DNA TGTGCCAGCAGTTTTCGACAGGGCTATCAGCCCCAGCATTTT. Translating it yields CASSFRQGYQPQHF.

This clonotype is labeled medium-sized. The J gene is TRBJ1-2, the V gene TRBV29-1; D is undetermined. The germline V gene encodes CDR1 SQVTM and CDR2 ANQGSEA. CDR3 length: 13 amino acids. The germline V and J ends were trimmed by 3 bases and 3 bases, with 11 bases remaining between them. The CDR3 reads CSVEVGGYYGYTF. The CDR3 DNA reads as TGCAGCGTTGAGGTCGGAGGTTACTATGGCTACACCTTC.

In this sample, this clonotype turned up a few times. The junction does not match germline at one end; this may be a read error. The chain joins TRBV6-4 to TRBJ2-3, with 16 positions matching TRBD2. The CDR3 totals 19 residues. The V gene's germline CDR1 is MRHNA and CDR2 SNTAGT. Here the CDR3 reads CATSDPQGLAGGRGDTQYF. The DNA of the CDR3 is TGTGCCACCAGTGACCCGCAGGGACTAGCGGGGGGGCGGGGAGATACGCAGTATTTT.

The V call is TRBV13, the J call TRBJ2-7, with TRBD1 identical over 7 bases. CDR1 is PRHDT and CDR2 is FYEKMQ in the germline V gene (reference sequence). J gave up 0 bases and V 5 bases, and 7 bases lay outside the gene matches. The CDR3 runs 15 residues. The CDR3 DNA is TGTGCCAGCAGCCCGACAGGGACGCTCTCCTACGAGCAGTACTTC. It specifies CASSPTGTLSYEQYF.

The table lists this clonotype with many counts. This sequence joins TRBV27 and TRBJ1-6; 7 bases are shared with TRBD1. CDR3 length: 14 amino acids. J lost 7 bases, V lost 3 bases, and 3 bases had no gene match. Per the germline V gene, CDR1 is MNHEY and CDR2 is SMNVEV (reference sequence). The CDR3: CASSLGQPNSPLHF. The CDR3 nucleotides are TGTGCCAGCAGTTTGGGACAGCCAAATTCACCCCTCCACTTT.

This clonotype was detected many times. The rearrangement links TRBV7-2 to TRBJ1-2, with D tentatively TRBD1 (6 bases). Germline CDR1 SGHTA, CDR2 FQGNSA. The V and J ends lost 4 bases and 0 bases respectively, with 12 bases between them. There are 15 residues in the CDR3. CDR3: CASSSDRPPNYGYTF. DNA for the CDR3: TGTGCCAGCAGCTCGGACAGACCCCCTAACTATGGCTACACCTTC.

As to this clonotype: A read error may explain this, as a much larger clone is one base away. This rearrangement joins TRBV7-9 to TRBJ2-7, with D tentatively TRBD1 (5 bases). This CDR3 has 13 amino acids. The germline V gene has CDR1 SEHNR and CDR2 FQNEAQ (reference sequence). Here the CDR3 DNA reads TGTGCCGGCAGCGTAGGGGTAGCCTACGAGCAGTACTTC. Protein product: CAGSVGVAYEQYF.

At least ten counts were recorded for this clonotype. This sequence joins TRBV5-1 and TRBJ2-7, with 7 bases identical to TRBD1. J was trimmed by 0 bases and V by 4 bases; bases with no gene match: 7. There are 15 residues in the CDR3. From germline, CDR1 is SGHRS and CDR2 YFSETQ. This CDR3 reads CASSRTGADSYEQYF. CDR3 coding DNA: TGCGCCAGCAGCCGAACAGGGGCAGACTCCTACGAGCAGTACTTC.

In its sample, this clonotype was seen many times. The genes are TRBV11-1 and TRBJ1-5; no clear D. V was pared by 2 bases and J by 5 bases, with 4 bases between. The CDR3 is 12 residues long. CDR1 is SGHAT, CDR2 FQDESV, per germline (reference sequence). CDR3 amino acids: CASSLFYQPQHF. Here the CDR3 DNA reads TGTGCCAGCAGCTTATTCTATCAGCCCCAGCATTTT.

V gene TRBV6-5 combines with J gene TRBJ2-7; D unresolved. Germline CDR1 MNHEY, CDR2 SVGAGI. The V end was cut by 3 bases, the J end by 1 base, with 7 bases between. This CDR3 comprises 13 residues. The DNA of the CDR3 is TGTGCCAGCAGTTATCGACAATCCTACGAGCAGTACTTC. This translates into CASSYRQSYEQYF.

The chain employs TRBV7-2 and TRBJ2-3, with 10 bases aligning to TRBD2. J gave up 2 bases and V 2 bases, and 4 bases lay outside the gene matches. Germline V gene sequence: CDR1 SGHTA, CDR2 FQGNSA. CDR3 length equals 16 residues. Here the CDR3 DNA reads TGTGCCAGCAGCTTATTAACTAGCGGGGACACAGATACGCAGTATTTT. Its protein is CASSLLTSGDTDTQYF.

This chain connects TRBV2 to TRBJ2-4; 9 bases fit TRBD2. Trimming removed 6 bases from V and 8 bases from J; junction bases left unmatched: 5. Germline lookup yields CDR1 SNHLY and CDR2 FYNNEI. The CDR3 spans 13 residues. CDR3 nucleotide sequence: TGTGCCAGCAGGGGACTAGCAGGATACATTCAGTACTTC. It is translated as CASRGLAGYIQYF.

Ten or more counts support this clonotype. The chain is built from TRBV7-6 and TRBJ2-2; D is ambiguous. Germline V gene lookup returns CDR1 SGHVS and CDR2 FNYEAQ. V was pared by 8 bases and J by 8 bases, with 3 bases between. The CDR3 spans 9 residues. The CDR3 DNA reads TGTGCCAGCGGGGGGGAGCTGTTTTTT. This encodes CASGGELFF.

This clonotype occurred a few times. The chain couples TRBV30 to TRBJ2-2; unclear D gene. V was pared by 3 bases and J by 4 bases, with 6 bases between. Germline CDR1 is GTSNPN and CDR2 is SVGIG (reference sequence). The CDR3 is 12 residues long. DNA of the CDR3: TGTGCCTGGAGAAGAGGCACCGGGGAGCTGTTTTTT. Translation: CAWRRGTGELFF.

This chain joins TRBV7-8 and TRBJ2-7; the match to TRBD1 covers 7 bases. This CDR3 region has 10 residues. Germline V CDR1 and CDR2: SGHVS, FQNEAQ. CDR3 residues: CAQGSYEQYF. The CDR3 DNA reads TGTGCACAGGGGTCCTACGAGCAGTACTTC.

This clonotype was recorded many times. The gene calls are TRBV20-1 and TRBJ1-5, with a possible D match to TRBD1 (6 bases). Germline V lookup: CDR1 DFQATT, CDR2 SNEGSKA (reference sequence). V was cut by 8 bases and J by 6 bases, with 17 bases left in between. This CDR3 is 13 amino acids long. The CDR3 DNA reads as TGCAGTTTAAGGACAGAACTGAGTCAGCCCCAGCATTTT. Translation: CSLRTELSQPQHF.

As regards this clonotype: A much larger clone lies a single base off, so this may be a read error. V is TRBV20-1 and J is TRBJ2-5, with D possibly being TRBD1 or TRBD2 (5 bases each). Deletions cut 1 base from V and 5 bases from J, with 17 bases between. The germline V gene encodes CDR1 DFQATT and CDR2 SNEGSKA (reference sequence). This CDR3 is 15 amino acids long. CDR3 coding DNA: TGCAGTGCTAGAGTTGGGAGCAGGGAAGCGGAGACCCAGTACTTC. It codes for CSARVGSREAETQYF.

This clonotype was picked up a small number of times. The V gene is TRBV19, the J gene TRBJ2-1, with TRBD2 matching over 11 bases. The V gene's germline CDR1 is LNHDA and CDR2 SQIVND (reference sequence). V was pared by 5 bases and J by 2 bases, with 17 bases of the junction left unmatched. The CDR3 length is 20 residues. CDR3 loop: CASSGSSGRERGGTYNEQFF. The CDR3 nucleotides read TGTGCCAGTAGTGGTAGTAGCGGGAGGGAGAGGGGGGGGACCTACAATGAGCAGTTCTTC.